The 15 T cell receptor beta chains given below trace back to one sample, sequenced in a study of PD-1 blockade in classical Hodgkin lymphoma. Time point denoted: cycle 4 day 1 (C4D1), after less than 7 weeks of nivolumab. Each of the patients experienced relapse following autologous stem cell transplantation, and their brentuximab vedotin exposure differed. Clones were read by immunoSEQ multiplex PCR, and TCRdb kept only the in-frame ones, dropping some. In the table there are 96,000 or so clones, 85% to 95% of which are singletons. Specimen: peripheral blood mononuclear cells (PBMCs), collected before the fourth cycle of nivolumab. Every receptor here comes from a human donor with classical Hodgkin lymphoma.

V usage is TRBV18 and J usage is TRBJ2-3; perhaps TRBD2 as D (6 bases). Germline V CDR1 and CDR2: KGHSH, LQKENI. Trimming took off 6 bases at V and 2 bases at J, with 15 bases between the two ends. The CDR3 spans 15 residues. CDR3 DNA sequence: TGTGCCAGCTCGCGCCAGGCGCGGGACACAGATACGCAGTATTTT. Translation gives CASSRQARDTDTQYF.

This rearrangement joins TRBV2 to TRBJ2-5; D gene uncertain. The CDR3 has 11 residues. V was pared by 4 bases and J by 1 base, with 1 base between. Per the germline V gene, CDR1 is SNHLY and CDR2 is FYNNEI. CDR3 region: CASSVQETQYF. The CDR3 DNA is TGTGCCAGCAGTGTCCAAGAGACCCAGTACTTC.

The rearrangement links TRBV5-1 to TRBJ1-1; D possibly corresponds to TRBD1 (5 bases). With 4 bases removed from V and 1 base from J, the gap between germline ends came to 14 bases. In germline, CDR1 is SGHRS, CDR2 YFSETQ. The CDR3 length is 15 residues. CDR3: CASSLPKGTNTEAFF. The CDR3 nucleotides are TGCGCCAGCAGCCTTCCAAAAGGGACGAACACTGAAGCTTTCTTT.

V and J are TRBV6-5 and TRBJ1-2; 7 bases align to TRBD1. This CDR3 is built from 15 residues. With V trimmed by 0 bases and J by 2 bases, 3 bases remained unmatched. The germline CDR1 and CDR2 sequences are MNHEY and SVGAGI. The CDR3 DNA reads TGTGCCAGCAGTTACTCTACAGGGGAGAACTATGGCTACACCTTC. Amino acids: CASSYSTGENYGYTF.

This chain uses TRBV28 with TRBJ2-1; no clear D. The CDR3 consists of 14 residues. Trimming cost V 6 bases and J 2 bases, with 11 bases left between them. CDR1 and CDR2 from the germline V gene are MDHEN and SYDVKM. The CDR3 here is CASSHPSAYNEQFF. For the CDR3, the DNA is TGTGCCAGCAGCCACCCCAGCGCCTACAATGAGCAGTTCTTC.

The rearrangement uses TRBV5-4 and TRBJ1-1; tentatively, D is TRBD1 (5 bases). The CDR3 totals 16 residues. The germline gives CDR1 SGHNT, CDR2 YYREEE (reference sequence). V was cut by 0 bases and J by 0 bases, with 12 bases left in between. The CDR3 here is CASSLAWGPLNTEAFF. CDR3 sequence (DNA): TGTGCCAGCAGCTTGGCCTGGGGCCCTCTGAACACTGAAGCTTTCTTT.

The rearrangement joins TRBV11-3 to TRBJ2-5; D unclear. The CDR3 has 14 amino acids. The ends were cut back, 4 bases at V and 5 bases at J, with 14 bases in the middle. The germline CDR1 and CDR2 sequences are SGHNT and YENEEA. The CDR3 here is CASSSRTDRETQYF. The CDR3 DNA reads TGTGCCAGCAGCTCGCGGACCGATAGGGAGACCCAGTACTTC. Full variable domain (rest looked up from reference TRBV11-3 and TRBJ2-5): EAGVVQSPRYKIIEKKQPVAFWCNPISGHNTLYWYLQNLGQGPELLIRYENEEAVDDSQLPKDRFSAERLKGVDSTLKIQPAELGDSAVYLCASSSRTDRETQYFGPGTRLLVL.

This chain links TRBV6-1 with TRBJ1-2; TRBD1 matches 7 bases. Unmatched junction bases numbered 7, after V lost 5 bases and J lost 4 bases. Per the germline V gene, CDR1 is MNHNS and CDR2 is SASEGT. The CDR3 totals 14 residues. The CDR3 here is CASSRMGQTYGYTF. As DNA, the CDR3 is TGTGCCAGCAGTAGAATGGGACAGACCTATGGCTACACCTTC.

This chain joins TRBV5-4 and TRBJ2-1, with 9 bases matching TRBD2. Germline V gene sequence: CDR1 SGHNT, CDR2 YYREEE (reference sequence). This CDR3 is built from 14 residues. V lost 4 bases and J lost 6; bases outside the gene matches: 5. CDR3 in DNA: TGTGCCAGCAGCCCTAGCGGGACCTTCAATGAGCAGTTCTTC. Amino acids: CASSPSGTFNEQFF.

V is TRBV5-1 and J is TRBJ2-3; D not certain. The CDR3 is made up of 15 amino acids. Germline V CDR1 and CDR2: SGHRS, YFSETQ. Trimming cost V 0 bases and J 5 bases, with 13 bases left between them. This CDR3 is CASSLARALGDTQYF. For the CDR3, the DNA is TGCGCCAGCAGCTTGGCTCGGGCCCTGGGAGATACGCAGTATTTT.

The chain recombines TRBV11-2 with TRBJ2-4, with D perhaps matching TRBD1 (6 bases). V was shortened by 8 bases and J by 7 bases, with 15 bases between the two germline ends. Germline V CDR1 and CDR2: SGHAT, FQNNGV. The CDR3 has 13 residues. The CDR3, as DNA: TGTGCCAGCGGCCAACAGGGTAGGAACATTCAGTACTTC. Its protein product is CASGQQGRNIQYF. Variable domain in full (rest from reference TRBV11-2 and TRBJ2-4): EAGVAQSPRYKIIEKRQSVAFWCNPISGHATLYWYQQILGQGPKLLIQFQNNGVVDDSQLPKDRFSAERLKGVDSTLKIQPAKLEDSAVYLCASGQQGRNIQYFGAGTRLSVL.

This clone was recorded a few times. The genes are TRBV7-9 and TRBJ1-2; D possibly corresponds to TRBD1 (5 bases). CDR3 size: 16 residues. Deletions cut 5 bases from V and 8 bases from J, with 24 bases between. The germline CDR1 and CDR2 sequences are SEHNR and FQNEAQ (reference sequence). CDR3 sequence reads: CASSLGWEPAGGGYTF. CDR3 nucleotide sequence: TGTGCCAGCAGCCTGGGGTGGGAGCCTGCCGGGGGAGGCTACACCTTC.

The CDR3 DNA reads as TGCAGTGCTACGACAGACTATGGCTACACCTTC. Encoded protein: CSATTDYGYTF. The rearrangement joins TRBV20-1 to TRBJ1-2; D possibly corresponds to TRBD1 (5 bases). The CDR3 length is 11 residues. Germline lookup yields CDR1 DFQATT and CDR2 SNEGSKA (reference sequence). With 4 bases removed from V and 3 bases from J, the gap between germline ends came to 6 bases.

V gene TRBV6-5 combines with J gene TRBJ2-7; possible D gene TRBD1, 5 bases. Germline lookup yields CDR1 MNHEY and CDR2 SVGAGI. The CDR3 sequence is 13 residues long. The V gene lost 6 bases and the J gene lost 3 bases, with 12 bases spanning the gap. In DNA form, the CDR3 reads TGTGCCAGCAGAAGGGGTTTTGACTACGAGCAGTACTTC. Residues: CASRRGFDYEQYF.

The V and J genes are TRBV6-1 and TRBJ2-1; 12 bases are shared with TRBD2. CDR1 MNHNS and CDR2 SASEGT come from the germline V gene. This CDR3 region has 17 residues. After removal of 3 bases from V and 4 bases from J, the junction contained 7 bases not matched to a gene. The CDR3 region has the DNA TGTGCCAGCAGTGACCTTCGACTAGCGGGAGAATACAATGAGCAGTTCTTC. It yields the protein CASSDLRLAGEYNEQFF.